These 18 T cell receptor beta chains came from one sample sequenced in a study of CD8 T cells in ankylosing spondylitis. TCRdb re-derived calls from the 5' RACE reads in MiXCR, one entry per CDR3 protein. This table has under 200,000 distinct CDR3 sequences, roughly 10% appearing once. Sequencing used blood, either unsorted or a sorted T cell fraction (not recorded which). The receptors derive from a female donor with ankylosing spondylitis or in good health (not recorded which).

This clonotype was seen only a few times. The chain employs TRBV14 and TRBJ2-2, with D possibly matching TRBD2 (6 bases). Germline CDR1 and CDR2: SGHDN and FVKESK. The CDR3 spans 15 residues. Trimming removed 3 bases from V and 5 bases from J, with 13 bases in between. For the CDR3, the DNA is TGTGCCAGCAGCCACCCGAGGGCGGGGACCGGGGAGCTGTTTTTT. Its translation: CASSHPRAGTGELFF. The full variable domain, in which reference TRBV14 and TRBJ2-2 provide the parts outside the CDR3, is EAGVTQFPSHSVIEKGQTVTLRCDPISGHDNLYWYRRVMGKEIKFLLHFVKESKQDESGMPNNRFLAERTGGTYSTLKVQPAELEDSGVYFCASSHPRAGTGELFFGEGSRLTVL.

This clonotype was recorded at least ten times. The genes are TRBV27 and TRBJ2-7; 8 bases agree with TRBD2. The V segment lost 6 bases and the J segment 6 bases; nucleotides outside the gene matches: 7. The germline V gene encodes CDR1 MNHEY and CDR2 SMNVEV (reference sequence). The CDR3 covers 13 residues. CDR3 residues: CASRSGSYGEQYF. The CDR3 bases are TGTGCCAGCAGGAGCGGGAGTTACGGCGAGCAGTACTTC.

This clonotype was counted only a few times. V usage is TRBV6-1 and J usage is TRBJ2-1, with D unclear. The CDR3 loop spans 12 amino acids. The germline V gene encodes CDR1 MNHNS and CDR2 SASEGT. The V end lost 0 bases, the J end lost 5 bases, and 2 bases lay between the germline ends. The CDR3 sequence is CASSEAHNEQFF. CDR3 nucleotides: TGTGCCAGCAGTGAAGCACACAATGAGCAGTTCTTC.

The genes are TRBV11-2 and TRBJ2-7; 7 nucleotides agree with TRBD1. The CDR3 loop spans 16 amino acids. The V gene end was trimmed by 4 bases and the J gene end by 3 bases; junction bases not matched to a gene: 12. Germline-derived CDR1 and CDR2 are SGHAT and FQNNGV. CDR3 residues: CASSSPAGQANYEQYF. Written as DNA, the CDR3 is TGTGCCAGCAGCTCCCCGGCTGGACAGGCCAACTACGAGCAGTACTTC.

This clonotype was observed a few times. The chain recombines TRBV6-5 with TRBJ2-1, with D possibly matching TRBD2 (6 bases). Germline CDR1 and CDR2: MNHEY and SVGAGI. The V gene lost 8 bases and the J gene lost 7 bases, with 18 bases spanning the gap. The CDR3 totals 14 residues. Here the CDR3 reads CASRNRGFGNEQFF. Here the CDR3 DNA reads TGTGCCAGCCGGAACCGGGGGTTCGGTAATGAGCAGTTCTTC.

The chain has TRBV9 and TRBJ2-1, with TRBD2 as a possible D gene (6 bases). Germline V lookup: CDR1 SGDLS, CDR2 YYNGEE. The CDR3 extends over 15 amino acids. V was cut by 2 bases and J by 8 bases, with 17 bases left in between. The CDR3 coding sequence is TGTGCCAGCAGCGTGACTCTTGGGCCGGGGGATGAGCAGTTCTTC. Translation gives CASSVTLGPGDEQFF.

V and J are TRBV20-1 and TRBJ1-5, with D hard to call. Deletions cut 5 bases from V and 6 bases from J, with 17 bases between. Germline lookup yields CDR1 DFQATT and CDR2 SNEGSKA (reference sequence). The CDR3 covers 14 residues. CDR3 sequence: CSAFSRASGQPQHF. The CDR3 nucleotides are TGCAGTGCTTTCTCAAGGGCCTCGGGTCAGCCCCAGCATTTT.

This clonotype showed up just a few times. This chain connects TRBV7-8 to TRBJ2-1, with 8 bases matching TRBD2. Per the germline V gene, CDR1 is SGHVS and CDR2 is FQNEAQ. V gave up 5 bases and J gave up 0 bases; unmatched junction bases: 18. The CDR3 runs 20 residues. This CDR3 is CASSPVPLAGVSSSYNEQFF. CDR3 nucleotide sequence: TGTGCCAGCAGCCCTGTCCCCCTAGCGGGTGTATCCAGCTCCTACAATGAGCAGTTCTTC.

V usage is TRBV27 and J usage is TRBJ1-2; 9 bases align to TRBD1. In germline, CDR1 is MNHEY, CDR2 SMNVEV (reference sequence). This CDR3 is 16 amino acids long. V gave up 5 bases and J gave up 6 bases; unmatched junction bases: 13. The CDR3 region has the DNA TGTGCCAGCAGTCAAAGGCCCCTCGGGACAGGGAATGGCTACACCTTC. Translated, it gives CASSQRPLGTGNGYTF.

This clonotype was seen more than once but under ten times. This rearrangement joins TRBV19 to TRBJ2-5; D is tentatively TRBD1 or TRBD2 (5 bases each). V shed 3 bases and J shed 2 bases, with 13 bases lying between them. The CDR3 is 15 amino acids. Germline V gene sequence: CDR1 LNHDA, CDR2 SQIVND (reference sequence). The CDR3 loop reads CASSIPGATQETQYF. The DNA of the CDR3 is TGTGCCAGTAGTATCCCCGGGGCCACTCAAGAGACCCAGTACTTC.

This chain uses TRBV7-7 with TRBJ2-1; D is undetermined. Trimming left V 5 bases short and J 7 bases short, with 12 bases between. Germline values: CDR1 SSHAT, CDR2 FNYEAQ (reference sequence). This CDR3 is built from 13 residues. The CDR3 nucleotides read TGTGCCAGCAGCGTGGCCGACTTTAATGAGCAGTTCTTC. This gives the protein CASSVADFNEQFF.

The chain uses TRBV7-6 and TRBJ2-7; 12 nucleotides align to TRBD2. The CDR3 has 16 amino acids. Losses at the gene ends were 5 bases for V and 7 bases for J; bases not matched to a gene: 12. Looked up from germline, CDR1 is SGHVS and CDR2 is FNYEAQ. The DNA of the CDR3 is TGTGCCAGCAGCGCAAACGGACTAGCGGGATTCGGTGAGCAGTACTTC. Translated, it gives CASSANGLAGFGEQYF.

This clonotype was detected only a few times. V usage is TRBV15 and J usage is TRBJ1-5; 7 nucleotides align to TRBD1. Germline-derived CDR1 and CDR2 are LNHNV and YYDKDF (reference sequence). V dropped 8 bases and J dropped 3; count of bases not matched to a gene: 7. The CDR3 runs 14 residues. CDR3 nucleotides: TGTGCCACCGCCATAGGGACAGTCAATCAGCCCCAGCATTTT. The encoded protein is CATAIGTVNQPQHF.

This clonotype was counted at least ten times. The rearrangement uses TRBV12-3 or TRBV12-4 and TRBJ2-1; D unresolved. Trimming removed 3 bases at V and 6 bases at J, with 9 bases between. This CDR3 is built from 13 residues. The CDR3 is CASSFGWSNEQFF. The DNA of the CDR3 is TGTGCCAGCAGTTTTGGGTGGAGCAATGAGCAGTTCTTC.

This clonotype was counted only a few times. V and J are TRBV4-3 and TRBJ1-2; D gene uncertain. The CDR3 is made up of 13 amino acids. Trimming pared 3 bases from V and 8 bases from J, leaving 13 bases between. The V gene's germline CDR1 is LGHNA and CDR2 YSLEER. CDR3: CASSQAATEGYTF. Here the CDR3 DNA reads TGCGCCAGCAGCCAGGCGGCGACGGAGGGCTACACCTTC.

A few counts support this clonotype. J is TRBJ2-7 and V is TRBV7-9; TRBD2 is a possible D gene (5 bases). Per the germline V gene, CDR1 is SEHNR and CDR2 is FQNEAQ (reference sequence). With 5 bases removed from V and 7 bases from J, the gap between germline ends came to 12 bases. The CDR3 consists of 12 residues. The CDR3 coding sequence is TGTGCCAGCAGCCCGGACGGCGGGGAGCAGTACTTC. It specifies CASSPDGGEQYF.

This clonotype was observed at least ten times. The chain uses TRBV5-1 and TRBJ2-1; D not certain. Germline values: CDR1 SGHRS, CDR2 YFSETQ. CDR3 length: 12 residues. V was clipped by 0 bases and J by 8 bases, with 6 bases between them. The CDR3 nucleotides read TGCGCCAGCAGCTTGGAGGGCCATGAGCAGTTCTTC. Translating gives CASSLEGHEQFF.

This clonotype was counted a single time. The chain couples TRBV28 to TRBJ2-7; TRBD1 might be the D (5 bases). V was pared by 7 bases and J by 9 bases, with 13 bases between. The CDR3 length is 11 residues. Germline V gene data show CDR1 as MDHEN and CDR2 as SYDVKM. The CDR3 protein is CASNGHRGQYF. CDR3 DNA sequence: TGTGCCAGCAACGGACATCGCGGGCAGTACTTC.